These 32 T cell receptor beta chains came from one sample sequenced in a study of blood T cell repertoires in COVID-19. Produced via immunoSEQ multiplex PCR; TCRdb's table is partial and in-frame only. The sample consists of more than 95,000 clones, around 83% of them appearing once. Sequenced: peripheral blood. The receptors derive from a man aged 60-69 years with acute or convalescent COVID-19.

The gene calls are TRBV27 and TRBJ2-3, with TRBD2 matching 8 bases. The ends lost 2 bases at V and 0 bases at J; junction bases unmatched: 10. Germline values: CDR1 MNHEY, CDR2 SMNVEV (reference sequence). The CDR3 spans 18 residues. The CDR3 DNA reads TGTGCCAGCAGTTTAAGGGGTTGGGTAGCGGGAAGCACAGATACGCAGTATTTT. Its protein is CASSLRGWVAGSTDTQYF.

The chain recombines TRBV10-3 with TRBJ2-1, with 8 bases aligning to TRBD2. Germline CDR1 ENHRY, CDR2 SYGVKD. V gave up 8 bases and J gave up 8 bases; unmatched junction bases: 14. The CDR3 is 15 residues long. CDR3 in DNA: TGTGCCATCGCCCAAACTAGCGGAATTGGGCATGAGCAGTTCTTC. This gives the protein CAIAQTSGIGHEQFF.

A remark on this clone: Other DNA sequences in the same sample also yield this CDR3. V gene TRBV5-1 combines with J gene TRBJ1-3; 7 bases are a match to TRBD1. Germline CDR1 is SGHRS and CDR2 is YFSETQ. CDR3 length equals 14 residues. Trimming took 4 bases from V and 3 from J; bases not matched to a gene: 4. The CDR3 protein is CASSPGTVGNTIYF. Here the CDR3 DNA reads TGCGCCAGCAGCCCGGGGACAGTTGGAAACACCATATATTTT.

V gene TRBV20-1 combines with J gene TRBJ1-2; D not certain. The ends were cut back, 3 bases at V and 1 base at J, with 18 bases in the middle. The CDR3 has 16 amino acids. Looked up from germline, CDR1 is DFQATT and CDR2 is SNEGSKA (reference sequence). The CDR3 reads CSASFGQREFNYGYTF. The CDR3 DNA is TGCAGTGCTAGTTTCGGGCAGAGGGAATTTAACTATGGCTACACCTTC.

The chain is built from TRBV10-3 and TRBJ2-1, with TRBD2 identical over 7 bases. J lost 6 bases, V lost 1 base, and 9 bases had no gene match. Germline CDR1 is ENHRY and CDR2 is SYGVKD. The CDR3 covers 16 residues. The CDR3 region is CAISEFQRDDFNEQFF. The CDR3 DNA sequence: TGTGCCATCAGTGAGTTTCAGCGGGACGACTTCAATGAGCAGTTCTTC.

V usage is TRBV15 and J usage is TRBJ2-1; 11 bases are a match to TRBD2. This CDR3 region has 15 residues. CDR1 and CDR2 (germline): LNHNV, YYDKDF (reference sequence). The ends lost 2 bases at V and 8 bases at J; junction bases unmatched: 5. CDR3 residues: CATSRLLAGDDEQFF. DNA for the CDR3: TGTGCCACCAGCAGATTACTAGCGGGAGACGATGAGCAGTTCTTC.

This clone turned up a few times. V gene TRBV7-2 combines with J gene TRBJ2-1, with a weak D call TRBD1 (5 bases). This CDR3 is built from 15 residues. Trimming left V 1 base short and J 3 bases short, with 10 bases between. Germline CDR1 is SGHTA and CDR2 is FQGNSA. CDR3 nucleotides: TGTGCCAGCAGCTTAGTTAAAGGGGTCTACAATGAGCAGTTCTTC. Its protein product is CASSLVKGVYNEQFF.

This rearrangement joins TRBV9 to TRBJ2-5, with a possible D match to TRBD2 (6 bases). Between the trimmed V and J ends, which lost 2 bases and 5 bases, there was a span of 10 bases. CDR3 size: 13 residues. Germline CDR1 reads SGDLS; CDR2 reads YYNGEE. CDR3 region: CASSVTSWETQYF. The CDR3 region has the DNA TGTGCCAGCAGCGTCACTAGCTGGGAGACCCAGTACTTC.

The chain employs TRBV4-1 and TRBJ2-1; TRBD1 is a possible D gene (5 bases). The germline V and J ends were trimmed by 0 bases and 8 bases, with 20 bases remaining between them. The CDR3 totals 17 residues. The V gene's germline CDR1 is MGHRA and CDR2 YSYEKL. CDR3 coding DNA: TGCGCCAGCAGCCAAGACCCCCCCCGACAGTCATTATATGAGCAGTTCTTC. Protein sequence: CASSQDPPRQSLYEQFF.

Notes on this clone: A read error may account for a junction end that differs from germline. The genes are TRBV7-8 and TRBJ2-1, with 7 bases matching TRBD2. This CDR3 has 16 residues. Germline CDR1 is SGHVS and CDR2 is FQNEAQ. This CDR3 is CASSLGTRQSSNEQFF. The CDR3 DNA is TGTGCCAGCAGCTTAGGGACTAGACAGTCCTCCAATGAGCAGTTCTTC.

The rearrangement uses TRBV11-2 and TRBJ2-5; maybe TRBD2 (5 bases). CDR3 length: 14 residues. The V gene lost 0 bases and the J gene lost 4 bases, with 9 bases spanning the gap. Germline values: CDR1 SGHAT, CDR2 FQNNGV. The CDR3 spells CASSLDWLAETQYF. The CDR3 nucleotides are TGTGCCAGCAGCTTAGATTGGCTAGCAGAGACCCAGTACTTC. Full variable domain (outside the CDR3, taken from reference TRBV11-2 and TRBJ2-5): EAGVAQSPRYKIIEKRQSVAFWCNPISGHATLYWYQQILGQGPKLLIQFQNNGVVDDSQLPKDRFSAERLKGVDSTLKIQPAKLEDSAVYLCASSLDWLAETQYFGPGTRLLVL.

The sample holds many counts of this clone. V and J are TRBV24-1 and TRBJ2-2; TRBD2 matches 7 bases. J lost 3 bases, V lost 5 bases, and 5 bases had no gene match. The V gene's germline CDR1 is KGHDR and CDR2 SFDVKD. The CDR3 covers 15 residues. The CDR3 loop reads CATSVVGGDTGELFF. In DNA, the CDR3 is TGTGCCACCAGTGTTGTGGGGGGGGACACCGGGGAGCTGTTTTTT.

The chain employs TRBV11-3 and TRBJ2-1, with 10 positions matching TRBD2. The CDR3 consists of 17 residues. J was trimmed by 8 bases and V by 5 bases; bases with no gene match: 15. Germline V CDR1 and CDR2: SGHNT, YENEEA. CDR3: CASSPGVAGGAGDEQFF. CDR3 coding DNA: TGTGCCAGCAGCCCTGGAGTAGCGGGAGGCGCGGGGGATGAGCAGTTCTTC.

The chain has TRBV30 and TRBJ1-4; no firm D call. The CDR3 length is 14 residues. V dropped 0 bases and J dropped 6 bases, with 11 bases sitting between them. Germline CDR1 reads GTSNPN; CDR2 reads SVGIG (reference sequence). The CDR3, as DNA: TGTGCCTGGAGTGTATCAGGATTTCATGAAAAACTGTTTTTT. Protein: CAWSVSGFHEKLFF. Complete variable domain (other parts from reference TRBV30 and TRBJ1-4): SQTIHQWPATLVQPVGSPLSLECTVEGTSNPNLYWYRQAAGRGLQLLFYSVGIGQISSEVPQNLSASRPQDRQFILSSKKLLLSDSGFYLCAWSVSGFHEKLFFGSGTQLSVL.

This clone came up a few times. The CDR3 coding sequence is TGTGCCAGCAGCGCCGACGCAGGGCGGGGTAATTCACCCCTCCACTTT. As protein: CASSADAGRGNSPLHF. The V and J genes are TRBV9 and TRBJ1-6; possible D gene TRBD1, 5 bases. The CDR3 totals 16 residues. Between the trimmed V and J ends, which lost 3 bases and 6 bases, there was a span of 16 bases. In germline, CDR1 is SGDLS, CDR2 YYNGEE.

The chain uses TRBV11-3 and TRBJ2-3; weak D call: TRBD2 (6 bases). Germline V lookup: CDR1 SGHNT, CDR2 YENEEA. The CDR3 spans 15 residues. V lost 4 bases, J lost 3 bases, and 14 bases lay in between. The CDR3 DNA is TGTGCCAGCAGCTCCGGGGGAGGACCTACAGATACGCAGTATTTT. Its protein product is CASSSGGGPTDTQYF.

The CDR3 sequence is CASSRSGSPTYEQYF. For the CDR3, the DNA is TGTGCCAGCAGCCGAAGCGGGAGCCCTACCTACGAGCAGTACTTC. The chain recombines TRBV6-5 with TRBJ2-7; 8 nucleotides agree with TRBD2. The length of the CDR3 is 15 residues. Germline-derived CDR1 and CDR2 are MNHEY and SVGAGI. After removal of 6 bases from V and 2 bases from J, the junction contained 9 bases not matched to a gene.

Concerning this clone: This specimen includes other DNA sequences encoding the same CDR3. The V gene is TRBV5-1, the J gene TRBJ2-1; tentative D call: TRBD2 (6 bases). V lost 1 base and J lost 4, with 9 bases in between. The CDR3 runs to 14 residues. Germline assignment: CDR1 SGHRS and CDR2 YFSETQ. The CDR3 nucleotides are TGCGCCAGCAGCTTGACGGGGACTTACAATGAGCAGTTCTTC. Its protein product is CASSLTGTYNEQFF.

CDR3 protein: CAISESSLKGQPRLREKLFF. CDR3 bases: TGTGCCATCAGTGAGTCGAGTTTAAAAGGACAGCCGCGTTTGAGGGAAAAACTGTTTTTT. The chain links TRBV10-3 to TRBJ1-4; possibly TRBD1 for D (6 bases). The V end was cut by 0 bases, the J end by 8 bases, with 28 bases between. The CDR3 is 20 residues long. The germline V gene has CDR1 ENHRY and CDR2 SYGVKD.

This clone was recorded only once. The V call is TRBV24-1, the J call TRBJ2-1; TRBD1 matches 8 bases. V shed 3 bases and J 8 bases; nucleotides not matched to a gene: 8. The CDR3 is made up of 15 amino acids. From germline, CDR1 is KGHDR and CDR2 SFDVKD. CDR3 residues: CATSDGQGRGDEQFF. The DNA of the CDR3 is TGTGCCACCAGTGATGGACAGGGAAGGGGCGATGAGCAGTTCTTC.

This clone ranks as medium-sized (0.01 to 0.1%). V and J are TRBV6-1 and TRBJ2-3, with 8 bases matching TRBD1. Germline V lookup: CDR1 MNHNS, CDR2 SASEGT. Losses at the gene ends were 3 bases for V and 5 bases for J; bases not matched to a gene: 4. The CDR3 sequence is 14 residues long. CDR3 in DNA: TGTGCCAGCAGTGACATACAGGGGGTAGATACGCAGTATTTT. Its translation is CASSDIQGVDTQYF.

This sequence joins TRBV6-1 and TRBJ1-2, with 10 bases aligning to TRBD1. The length of the CDR3 is 15 residues. CDR1 and CDR2 (germline): MNHNS, SASEGT. The J segment lost 2 bases and the V segment lost 2 bases, leaving 2 bases of the junction unmatched. CDR3 protein: CASSERTGGNYGYTF. In DNA, the CDR3 is TGTGCCAGCAGTGAAAGGACAGGGGGAAACTATGGCTACACCTTC.

This chain connects TRBV6-5 to TRBJ1-5; TRBD1 matches 9 bases. J gave up 5 bases and V 5 bases, and 4 bases lay outside the gene matches. Germline lookup yields CDR1 MNHEY and CDR2 SVGAGI. This CDR3 spans 14 amino acids. This CDR3 is CASSHTGGDQPQHF. CDR3 sequence (DNA): TGTGCCAGCAGTCACACAGGGGGCGATCAGCCCCAGCATTTT.

This chain connects TRBV24-1 to TRBJ2-7, with 10 positions matching TRBD1. The CDR3 spans 15 residues. Germline values: CDR1 KGHDR, CDR2 SFDVKD. V lost 4 bases, J lost 5 bases, and 7 bases stayed unmatched. The DNA of the CDR3 is TGTGCCACCAGTGAACGGACAGGGGGTGGGGACGAGCAGTACTTC. Translating gives CATSERTGGGDEQYF.

The chain has TRBV19 and TRBJ2-3, with D perhaps matching TRBD1 (5 bases). V lost 4 bases and J 5 bases, leaving 10 bases between the germline ends. Germline values: CDR1 LNHDA, CDR2 SQIVND (reference sequence). This CDR3 has 13 amino acids. In nucleotides, the CDR3 is TGTGCCAGTAGTAGCAGGGTCCAAGATACGCAGTATTTT. This gives the protein CASSSRVQDTQYF.

This sequence joins TRBV15 and TRBJ2-1; D not resolved. This CDR3 contains 13 residues. The V gene lost 0 bases and the J gene lost 9 bases, with 9 bases spanning the gap. Germline V gene sequence: CDR1 LNHNV, CDR2 YYDKDF (reference sequence). CDR3 coding DNA: TGTGCCACCAGCAGAGATCTATCTAGTGAGCAGTTCTTC. It translates to CATSRDLSSEQFF.

The chain links TRBV6-5 to TRBJ1-3; 8 nucleotides line up with TRBD1. Unmatched junction bases numbered 8, after V lost 6 bases and J lost 4 bases. CDR3 length: 15 amino acids. CDR1 MNHEY and CDR2 SVGAGI come from the germline V gene. The CDR3 loop reads CASRSGQVSGNTIYF. CDR3 DNA: TGTGCCAGCAGGTCGGGACAGGTATCCGGAAACACCATATATTTT.

V is TRBV29-1 and J is TRBJ2-7; maybe TRBD2 (6 bases). V gave up 4 bases and J gave up 7 bases, with 20 bases separating them. CDR1 and CDR2 from the germline V gene are SQVTM and ANQGSEA. The CDR3 spans 14 residues. The CDR3 sequence: CSVVRGILTWEQYF. CDR3 nucleotides: TGCAGCGTTGTGCGGGGTATCCTAACGTGGGAGCAGTACTTC.

This chain uses TRBV2 with TRBJ1-2; weak D call: TRBD1 (5 bases). V dropped 7 bases and J dropped 0 bases, with 15 bases sitting between them. CDR1 and CDR2 (germline): SNHLY, FYNNEI. The CDR3 spans 15 residues. CDR3 sequence: CASKAQGGSNYGYTF. Here the CDR3 DNA reads TGTGCCAGCAAGGCCCAGGGCGGATCTAACTATGGCTACACCTTC.

This clone was seen more than once but under ten times. The V gene is TRBV19, the J gene TRBJ2-3; 11 nucleotides match TRBD2. The ends lost 4 bases at V and 1 base at J; junction bases unmatched: 7. The CDR3 runs 17 residues. Germline-derived CDR1 and CDR2 are LNHDA and SQIVND (reference sequence). The CDR3, as DNA: TGTGCCAGTAGTACACGACTAGCGGGATGGGGCACAGATACGCAGTATTTT. Its protein is CASSTRLAGWGTDTQYF.

The chain couples TRBV5-1 to TRBJ2-5; 7 bases line up with TRBD1. Trimming at V came to 5 bases and at J to 5 bases, leaving 9 bases not matched to a gene. CDR1 is SGHRS, CDR2 YFSETQ, per germline. The CDR3 consists of 14 residues. As DNA, the CDR3 is TGCGCCAGCAGTTTTGACAGGGCCAAGGAGACCCAGTACTTC. Amino acid sequence: CASSFDRAKETQYF.

The CDR3 sequence: CASRGVEGTQYF. The CDR3 DNA sequence: TGTGCCAGCCGCGGGGTTGAGGGGACCCAGTACTTC. The chain uses TRBV12-3 or TRBV12-4 and TRBJ2-5, with D possibly being TRBD2 (6 bases). This CDR3 contains 12 residues. Trimming left V 8 bases short and J 7 bases short, with 14 bases between.